This record looks at one TCR beta chain sequence and its context. Trimming cost V 5 bases and J 4 bases, with 18 bases left between them. The CDR3 runs 15 residues. The V gene's germline CDR1 is SGHRS and CDR2 YFSETQ. Libraries were prepared by immunoSEQ multiplex PCR; TCRdb keeps only in-frame clonotypes and omits some of them. The sample includes about 95,000 clones, 90% to 95% of them seen just once. This record comes from a study of control samples from healthy donors and cancer patients. The receptor comes from a woman younger than 45 in good health. The sequenced material came from blood. The V call is TRBV5-1, the J call TRBJ1-1; TRBD1 is a possible D gene (5 bases). CDR3 DNA: TGCGCCAGCAGACAGGACCTGGAGGCAGCCACTGAAGCTTTCTTT. Encoded protein: CASRQDLEAATEAFF.